This is a list of T cell receptor beta chains from one sample in a study of cytomegalovirus exposure and HLA in healthy donors. TCRdb's table, derived via immunoSEQ multiplex PCR, lists solely in-frame clones and lacks some. This table holds more than 95,000 clones, more than 95% found once. The source material was PBMCs. These receptors all stem from a man aged 18 to 35 in good health and CMV-seronegative. Both conserved end residues are part of each CDR3. The D gene is left open where the match is weak. Size is omitted from some rows. Given values are once, few, many or a class for expanded clones.

j_call: TRBJ2-1
clone_size: .
d_call: .
v_call: TRBV27
cdr3_length: 14
cdr3_aa: CASSGGLAINEQFF

j_call: TRBJ2-7
clone_size: .
d_call: .
v_call: TRBV9
cdr3_length: 14
cdr3_aa: CASSLAVGDYEQYF

j_call: TRBJ1-2
clone_size: once
d_call: TRBD1
v_call: TRBV6-5
cdr3_length: 13
cdr3_aa: CASSLQGYYGYTF

j_call: TRBJ2-1
clone_size: .
d_call: .
v_call: TRBV7-9
cdr3_length: 17
cdr3_aa: CASSSTQPRADYNEQFF

j_call: TRBJ2-2
clone_size: .
d_call: .
v_call: TRBV7-2
cdr3_length: 14
cdr3_aa: CASSFHSNTGELFF

j_call: TRBJ1-1
clone_size: .
d_call: .
v_call: TRBV5-6
cdr3_length: 15
cdr3_aa: CASSLGAVRGTEAFF

j_call: TRBJ2-7
clone_size: once
d_call: TRBD1
v_call: TRBV7-3
cdr3_length: 13
cdr3_aa: CASSLGTGYEQYF

j_call: TRBJ2-1
clone_size: .
d_call: TRBD1
v_call: TRBV15
cdr3_length: 17
cdr3_aa: CATSRGTGDISYNEQFF

j_call: TRBJ2-4
clone_size: .
d_call: .
v_call: TRBV2
cdr3_length: 14
cdr3_aa: CASSQQAIKNIQYF

j_call: TRBJ1-4
clone_size: .
d_call: TRBD1
v_call: TRBV2
cdr3_length: 14
cdr3_aa: CASRADRPGEKLFF

j_call: TRBJ2-5
clone_size: .
d_call: TRBD1
v_call: TRBV7-9
cdr3_length: 15
cdr3_aa: CASSTRTGGSETQYF

j_call: TRBJ2-6
clone_size: .
d_call: TRBD1
v_call: TRBV28
cdr3_length: 19
cdr3_aa: CASTHPRTGSLSGANVLTF

j_call: TRBJ2-7
clone_size: .
d_call: .
v_call: TRBV27
cdr3_length: 15
cdr3_aa: CASSPDWQGAYEQYF

j_call: TRBJ2-3
clone_size: .
d_call: .
v_call: TRBV4-3
cdr3_length: 13
cdr3_aa: CASSQRGVDTQYF

j_call: TRBJ1-4
clone_size: .
d_call: .
v_call: TRBV6-1
cdr3_length: 15
cdr3_aa: CASSEQPTSPEKLFF

j_call: TRBJ2-1
clone_size: .
d_call: .
v_call: TRBV27
cdr3_length: 16
cdr3_aa: CASSSTDYSSYNEQFF

j_call: TRBJ1-1
clone_size: .
d_call: .
v_call: TRBV4-1
cdr3_length: 15
cdr3_aa: CASSQETALNTEAFF

j_call: TRBJ2-1
clone_size: .
d_call: TRBD2
v_call: TRBV6-4
cdr3_length: 16
cdr3_aa: CASSDLSSGSGNEQFF

j_call: TRBJ2-2
clone_size: .
d_call: TRBD1
v_call: TRBV10-3
cdr3_length: 14
cdr3_aa: CAISGTGWQGELFF

j_call: TRBJ1-3
clone_size: once
d_call: .
v_call: TRBV9
cdr3_length: 17
cdr3_aa: CASSVARDTAFGNTIYF

j_call: TRBJ2-3
clone_size: once
d_call: .
v_call: TRBV7-9
cdr3_length: 14
cdr3_aa: CASSLFASTDTQYF

j_call: TRBJ1-4
clone_size: .
d_call: .
v_call: TRBV4-3
cdr3_length: 16
cdr3_aa: CASSLQPRAGEEKLFF

j_call: TRBJ1-2
clone_size: .
d_call: TRBD1
v_call: TRBV7-2
cdr3_length: 14
cdr3_aa: CASSAGQGPAGYTF

j_call: TRBJ2-5
clone_size: .
d_call: .
v_call: TRBV1
cdr3_length: 14
cdr3_aa: CTSSQTESRGTQYF

j_call: TRBJ2-3
clone_size: .
d_call: .
v_call: TRBV7-3
cdr3_length: 15
cdr3_aa: CASSPLGTSTDTQYF

j_call: TRBJ2-3
clone_size: .
d_call: TRBD2
v_call: TRBV5-4
cdr3_length: 16
cdr3_aa: CASSPGTSGITDTQYF

j_call: TRBJ1-1
clone_size: once
d_call: TRBD1
v_call: TRBV5-1
cdr3_length: 14
cdr3_aa: CASSLAGGNTEAFF

j_call: TRBJ2-5
clone_size: .
d_call: TRBD1
v_call: TRBV27
cdr3_length: 15
cdr3_aa: CASSILRDRDETQYF

j_call: TRBJ1-1
clone_size: .
d_call: TRBD1
v_call: TRBV6-1
cdr3_length: 13
cdr3_aa: CASVNRGYTEAFF

j_call: TRBJ2-3
clone_size: .
d_call: TRBD1
v_call: TRBV11-1
cdr3_length: 16
cdr3_aa: CASSFRDRSSTDTQYF

j_call: TRBJ1-3
clone_size: .
d_call: .
v_call: TRBV19
cdr3_length: 16
cdr3_aa: CASSITGDLPGNTIYF

j_call: TRBJ2-7
clone_size: .
d_call: .
v_call: TRBV28
cdr3_length: 13
cdr3_aa: CASSFAGNYEQYF